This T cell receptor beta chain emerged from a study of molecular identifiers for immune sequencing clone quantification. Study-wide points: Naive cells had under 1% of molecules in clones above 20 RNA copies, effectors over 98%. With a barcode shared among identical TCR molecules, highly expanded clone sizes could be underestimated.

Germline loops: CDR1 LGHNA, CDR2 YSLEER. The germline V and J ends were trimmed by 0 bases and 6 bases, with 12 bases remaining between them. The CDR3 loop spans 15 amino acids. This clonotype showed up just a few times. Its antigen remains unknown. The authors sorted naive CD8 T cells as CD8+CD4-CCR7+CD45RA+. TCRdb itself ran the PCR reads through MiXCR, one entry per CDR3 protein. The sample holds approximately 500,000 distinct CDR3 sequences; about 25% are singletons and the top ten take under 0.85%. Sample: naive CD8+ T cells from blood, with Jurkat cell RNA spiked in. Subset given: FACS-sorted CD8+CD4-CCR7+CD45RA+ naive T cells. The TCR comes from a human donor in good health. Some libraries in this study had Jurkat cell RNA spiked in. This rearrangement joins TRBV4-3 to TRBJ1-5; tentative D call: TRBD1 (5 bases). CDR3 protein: CASSQDRAGIQPQHF. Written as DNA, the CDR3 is TGCGCCAGCAGCCAAGATAGGGCAGGGATTCAGCCCCAGCATTTT.